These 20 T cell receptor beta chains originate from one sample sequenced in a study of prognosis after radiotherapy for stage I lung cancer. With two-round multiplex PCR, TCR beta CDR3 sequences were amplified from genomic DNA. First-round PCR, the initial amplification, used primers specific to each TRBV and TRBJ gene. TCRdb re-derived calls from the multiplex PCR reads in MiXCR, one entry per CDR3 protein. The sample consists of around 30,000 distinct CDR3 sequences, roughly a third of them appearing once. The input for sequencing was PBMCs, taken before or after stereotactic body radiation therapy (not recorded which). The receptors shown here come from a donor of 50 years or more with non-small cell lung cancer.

The CDR3 loop is CASIRRSMSGTGLASGNTIYF. Written as DNA, the CDR3 is TGTGCCAGCATCCGAAGATCTATGTCCGGGACAGGTCTCGCCTCTGGAAACACCATATATTTT. The chain links TRBV6-1 to TRBJ1-3; TRBD1 agrees at 8 bases. The CDR3 is made up of 21 amino acids. Germline lookup yields CDR1 MNHNS and CDR2 SASEGT. The ends lost 7 bases at V and 0 bases at J; junction bases unmatched: 23.

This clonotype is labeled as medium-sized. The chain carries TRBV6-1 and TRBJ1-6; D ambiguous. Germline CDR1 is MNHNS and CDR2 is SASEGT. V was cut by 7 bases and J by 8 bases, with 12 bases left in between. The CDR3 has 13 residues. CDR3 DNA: TGTGCCAGCATATGGACTAGGGATTCACCCCTCCACTTT. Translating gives CASIWTRDSPLHF.

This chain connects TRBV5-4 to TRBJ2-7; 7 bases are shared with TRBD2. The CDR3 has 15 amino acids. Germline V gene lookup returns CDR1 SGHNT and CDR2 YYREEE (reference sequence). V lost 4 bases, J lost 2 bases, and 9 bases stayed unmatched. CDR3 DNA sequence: TGTGCCAGCAGCGGGGGGGTTGGGACGGCCTACGAGCAGTACTTC. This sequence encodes CASSGGVGTAYEQYF.

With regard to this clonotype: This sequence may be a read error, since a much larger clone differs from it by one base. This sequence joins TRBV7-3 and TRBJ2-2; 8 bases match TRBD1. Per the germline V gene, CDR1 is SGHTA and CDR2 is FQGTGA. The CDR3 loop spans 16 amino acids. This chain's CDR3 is CASILRRTGLTGELFF. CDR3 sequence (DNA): TGTGCCAGCATCTTAAGACGGACAGGGTTGACCGGGGAGCTGTTTTTT. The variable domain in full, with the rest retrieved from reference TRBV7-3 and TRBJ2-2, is GAGVSQTPSNKVTEKGKYVELRCDPISGHTALYWYRQSLGQGPEFLIYFQGTGAADDSGLPNDRFFAVRPEGSVSTLKIQRTERGDSAVYLCASILRRTGLTGELFFGEGSRLTVL.

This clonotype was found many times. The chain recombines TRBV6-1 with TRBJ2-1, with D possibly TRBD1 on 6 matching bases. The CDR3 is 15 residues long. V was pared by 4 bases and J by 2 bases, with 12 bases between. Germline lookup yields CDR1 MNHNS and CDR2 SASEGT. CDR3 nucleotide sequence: TGTGCCAGCAGTGTGGCAGGGGAGACCTACAATGAGCAGTTCTTC. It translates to CASSVAGETYNEQFF.

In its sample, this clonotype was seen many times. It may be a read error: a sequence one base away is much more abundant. Here the CDR3 reads CASSLRGPSSPLHF. In DNA, the CDR3 is TGTGCCAGCAGTTTAAGGGGCCCTAGTTCACCCCTCCACTTT. The chain links TRBV12-3 or TRBV12-4 to TRBJ1-6, with D possibly being TRBD1 (5 bases). Trimming shortened V by 2 bases and J by 9 bases, and 11 bases separated the two germline ends. This CDR3 spans 14 amino acids.

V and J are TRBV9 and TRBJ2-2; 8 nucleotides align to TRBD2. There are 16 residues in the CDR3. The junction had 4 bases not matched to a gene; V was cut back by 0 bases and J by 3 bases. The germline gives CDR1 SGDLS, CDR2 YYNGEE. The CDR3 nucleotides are TGTGCCAGCAGCGTAGGCGGGGGGCTCGACACCGGGGAGCTGTTTTTT. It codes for CASSVGGGLDTGELFF.

The CDR3 region has the DNA TGTGCCAGCAGGGGAGATAAGATTCGAGGCACACGGGGCACAGATACGCAGTATTTT. This gives the protein CASRGDKIRGTRGTDTQYF. This chain links TRBV6-1 with TRBJ2-3, with D possibly being TRBD2 (5 bases). CDR1 MNHNS and CDR2 SASEGT come from the germline V gene. V lost 6 bases and J lost 1, with 26 bases in between. CDR3 length: 19 residues.

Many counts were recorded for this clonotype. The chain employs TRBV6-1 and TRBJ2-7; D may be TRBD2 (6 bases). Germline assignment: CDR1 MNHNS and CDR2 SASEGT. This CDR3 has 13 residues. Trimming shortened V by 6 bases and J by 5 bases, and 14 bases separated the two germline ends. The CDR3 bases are TGTGCCAGCAGCACACCCTTAGCGGACGAGCAGTACTTC. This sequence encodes CASSTPLADEQYF.

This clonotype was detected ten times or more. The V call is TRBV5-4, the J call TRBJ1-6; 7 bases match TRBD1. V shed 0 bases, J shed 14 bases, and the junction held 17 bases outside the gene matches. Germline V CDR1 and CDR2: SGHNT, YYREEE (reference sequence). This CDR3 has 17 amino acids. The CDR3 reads CASSLDSTGDGVGSLHF. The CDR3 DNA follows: TGTGCCAGCAGCTTGGACTCAACAGGGGATGGGGTCGGTTCCCTCCACTTT.

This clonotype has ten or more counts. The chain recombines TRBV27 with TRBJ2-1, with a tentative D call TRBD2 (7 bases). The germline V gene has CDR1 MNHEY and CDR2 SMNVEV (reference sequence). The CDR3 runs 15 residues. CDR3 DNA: TGTGCGGTAAAAGGGGGGGGCCGCGCCTACAATGAGCAGTTCTTC. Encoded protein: CAVKGGGRAYNEQFF.

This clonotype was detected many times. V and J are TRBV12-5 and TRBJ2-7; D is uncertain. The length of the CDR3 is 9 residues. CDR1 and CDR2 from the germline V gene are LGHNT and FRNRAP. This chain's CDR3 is CASGSTGRV. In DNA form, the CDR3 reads TGTGCTAGTGGTTCCACTGGACGTGTC.

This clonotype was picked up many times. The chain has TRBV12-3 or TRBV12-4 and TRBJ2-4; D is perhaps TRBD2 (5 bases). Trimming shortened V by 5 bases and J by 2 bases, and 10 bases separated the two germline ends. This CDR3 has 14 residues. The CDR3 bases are TGTGCCAGCAGTCCACCGGGATCCAAAAACATTCAGTACTTC. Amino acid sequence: CASSPPGSKNIQYF.

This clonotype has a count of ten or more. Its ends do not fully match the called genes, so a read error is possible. The CDR3 reads CAWIGGAGNTVYF. The CDR3 coding sequence is TGTGCCTGGATAGGGGGAGCTGGAAACACCGTATATTTT. The chain employs TRBV30 and TRBJ1-3; D may be TRBD1 (6 bases). CDR3 length: 13 residues. From germline, CDR1 is GTSNPN and CDR2 SVGIG (reference sequence).

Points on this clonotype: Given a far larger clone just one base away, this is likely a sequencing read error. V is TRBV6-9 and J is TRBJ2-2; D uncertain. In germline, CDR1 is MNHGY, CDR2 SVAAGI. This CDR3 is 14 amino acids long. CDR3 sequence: CASSSNGPTVELFF. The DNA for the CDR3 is TGTGCCAGCAGTTCCAACGGCCCCACCGTGGAGCTGTTTTTT.

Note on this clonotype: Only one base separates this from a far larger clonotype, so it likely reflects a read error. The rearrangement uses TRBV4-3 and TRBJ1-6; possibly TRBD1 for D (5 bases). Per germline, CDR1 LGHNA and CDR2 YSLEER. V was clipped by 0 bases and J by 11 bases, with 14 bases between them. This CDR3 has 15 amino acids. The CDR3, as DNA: TGCGCCAGCAGCCAAGATGCAGGGTTAGGCCCACCCCTCCACTTT. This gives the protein CASSQDAGLGPPLHF.

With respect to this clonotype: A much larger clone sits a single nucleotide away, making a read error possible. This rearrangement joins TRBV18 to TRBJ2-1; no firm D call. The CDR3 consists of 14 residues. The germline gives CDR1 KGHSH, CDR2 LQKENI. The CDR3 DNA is TGTGCCAGCTCACCACCCCTGGGGTACAGTGAGCAGTTCTTC. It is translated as CASSPPLGYSEQFF.

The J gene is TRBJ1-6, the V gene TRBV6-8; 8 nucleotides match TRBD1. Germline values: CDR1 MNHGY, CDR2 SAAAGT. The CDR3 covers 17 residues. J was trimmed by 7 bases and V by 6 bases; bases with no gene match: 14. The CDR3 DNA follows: TGTGCCAGCAGGACATTAGGGACAGGTGTGCGCAATTCACCCCTCCACTTT. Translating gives CASRTLGTGVRNSPLHF.

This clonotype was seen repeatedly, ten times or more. The CDR3 sequence: CSALRQGGFSGELFF. The CDR3 DNA is TGCAGTGCTCTCCGACAGGGGGGTTTTTCCGGGGAGCTGTTTTTT. V is TRBV20-1 and J is TRBJ2-2, with 9 bases fitting TRBD1. V was clipped by 5 bases and J by 6 bases; unmatched bases: 10. The CDR3 is 15 amino acids. Germline-derived CDR1 and CDR2 are DFQATT and SNEGSKA (reference sequence).

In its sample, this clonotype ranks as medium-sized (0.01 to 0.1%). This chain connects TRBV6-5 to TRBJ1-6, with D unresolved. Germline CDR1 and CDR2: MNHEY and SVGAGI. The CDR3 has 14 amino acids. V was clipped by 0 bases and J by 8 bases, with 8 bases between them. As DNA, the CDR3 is TGTGCCAGCAGTTACTCGAATCAGTATTCACCCCTCCACTTT. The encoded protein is CASSYSNQYSPLHF.